This T cell receptor (beta chain) was profiled in a study of blood T cell repertoires in COVID-19. Study at large: Donors in the United States, Italy and Spain gave samples during acute or convalescent COVID-19. T cells, B-cell-depleted T cells, or PBMCs supplied cDNA or gDNA.

Looked up from germline, CDR1 is SGHRS and CDR2 is YFSETQ. The CDR3 consists of 14 residues. V was pared by 2 bases and J by 4 bases, with 9 bases between. Original processing notes: Cell counts per sample came from amplifying reference gene primers. This table comes from immunoSEQ multiplex PCR, and its TCRdb copy is limited to in-frame clones, with some not included. V, J and clone size were drawn from that table, and D and trimming were deduced from the DNA. Of a few hundred thousand clones listed, about 87% are singletons. The Seattle patients, enrolled during active infection, were followed longitudinally.

The sequence derives from a woman in her seventies with COVID-19, enrolled during active disease. The chain has TRBV5-1 and TRBJ1-4; no reliable D call. Material: peripheral blood. CDR3 residues: CASSLGAVNEKLFF. The CDR3 nucleotides read TGCGCCAGCAGCTTAGGAGCCGTTAATGAAAAACTGTTTTTT.